This T cell receptor (beta chain) is drawn from a study of blood T cell repertoires in COVID-19. V lost 0 bases to trimming and J lost 4 bases, with 8 bases between them. The CDR3 loop spans 15 amino acids. Germline CDR1 is SGHRS and CDR2 is YFSETQ. TCRdb's copy holds only in-frame clones and misses some; the assay was immunoSEQ multiplex PCR. The data show 100,000 or so clones, around 84% seen once. This clonotype originated in a woman between 70 and 85 years old with active or convalescent COVID-19. The chain carries TRBV5-1 and TRBJ2-6, with a weak D call TRBD1 (5 bases). The sample was peripheral blood. DNA for the CDR3: TGCGCCAGCAGCTTGGATTGGACAGGGGCCAACGTCCTGACTTTC. Encoded protein: CASSLDWTGANVLTF. Full variable domain (outside the CDR3, taken from reference TRBV5-1 and TRBJ2-6): KAGVTQTPRYLIKTRGQQVTLSCSPISGHRSVSWYQQTPGQGLQFLFEYFSETQRNKGNFPGRFSGRQFSNSRSEMNVSTLELGDSALYLCASSLDWTGANVLTFGAGSRLTVL.